This is a list of T cell receptor beta chains from one sample in a study of molecular identifiers for immune sequencing clone quantification. TCRdb ran MiXCR on the PCR reads and lists one entry per CDR3 protein. Counted here are more than 450,000 distinct CDR3 sequences, around 23% occurring once; the ten biggest clones make up roughly 0.79%. Sequencing was done on a sample of naive CD8+ T cells from blood, with Jurkat cell RNA spiked in. These receptors came from a human donor in good health. Some libraries in this study had Jurkat cell RNA spiked in. The CDR3 runs from the conserved cysteine through the conserved F or W. A D gene is named only where the DNA matches it firmly. Clone size is not always given. Where it is, it says once, few, many or a class for expanded clones.

J gene | D gene | V gene | clone size | CDR3 DNA | CDR3 protein
TRBJ1-5 | - | TRBV25-1 | many | TGTGCCAGCAGTGGGCAGGGGTTCCAGCCCCAGCATTTT | CASSGQGFQPQHF
TRBJ2-1 | - | TRBV12-3/TRBV12-4 | - | TGTGCCAGCCCGAGCGGAGAGGGGGAGTTCTTC | CASPSGEGEFF
TRBJ2-7 | TRBD2 | TRBV18 | few | TGTGCCAGCTCAACCGCAACTAGCGGGGGCCTATGGCAGTACTTC | CASSTATSGGLWQYF
TRBJ2-2 | - | TRBV9 | - | TGTGCCAGCTGCCTAGGACACACCGGGGAGCTGTTTTTT | CASCLGHTGELFF
TRBJ2-3 | TRBD2 | TRBV30 | few | TGTGCCCATCTAGCGGGGGACACAGATACGCAGTATTTT | CAHLAGDTDTQYF
TRBJ1-5 | - | TRBV6-6 | - | TGTGCCAGCAGTTACAGCCCGGGTGGAGGGCAGCCCCAGCATTTT | CASSYSPGGGQPQHF
TRBJ1-2 | - | TRBV20-1 | - | TGCAGTGCTACCGATGACAGTTATGGCTACACCTTC | CSATDDSYGYTF
TRBJ1-1 | TRBD1 | TRBV6-5 | many | TGTGCCAGCAGTTCCCCTTACGGGACAGGGGCCGCGAGGGGCCTCGCTTTCTTT | CASSSPYGTGAARGLAFF
TRBJ2-1 | - | TRBV20-1 | - | TGCAGTGCGCGGGACTTGACTACCAATGAGCAGTTCTTC | CSARDLTTNEQFF
TRBJ2-1 | - | TRBV6-2/TRBV6-3 | - | TGTGCCAGCAGTTACCGGGGGTCCTACAATGCGCAGTTCTTC | CASSYRGSYNAQFF
TRBJ2-3 | - | TRBV27 | - | TGTGCCAGCAGTTTGGGAACAGGGATTTACACAGATACGCAGTATTTT | CASSLGTGIYTDTQYF
TRBJ2-5 | TRBD2 | TRBV12-3/TRBV12-4 | - | TGTGCCACGACTAGCGGGGGTGGAGAGACCCAGTACTTC | CATTSGGGETQYF
TRBJ2-5 | - | TRBV6-5 | many | TGTGCCAGCAGTTACGATGCCAGGGATGGTGAGACCCAGTACTTC | CASSYDARDGETQYF
TRBJ2-5 | - | TRBV9 | - | TGTGCCAGCAGTTATGGGCCGGGGACCCAGTACTTC | CASSYGPGTQYF
TRBJ1-1 | TRBD1 | TRBV12-3/TRBV12-4 | - | TGTGCCAGCAGTAATACTGGACAGGGCCATTTTGAAGCTTTCTTT | CASSNTGQGHFEAFF
TRBJ1-2 | TRBD1 | TRBV11-2 | few | TGTGCCAGCAGCTCTGGGACAGATGCTGACTATGGCTACACCTTC | CASSSGTDADYGYTF
TRBJ2-5 | TRBD1 | TRBV29-1 | - | TGCAGCGTTGACACCGGGACAGGGGGTTTAGAGACCCAGTACTTC | CSVDTGTGGLETQYF
TRBJ2-7 | TRBD2 | TRBV6-2/TRBV6-3 | few | TGTGCCAGCAAAACGGGACTAGCGGGGGCCTCTTTCTCCTACGAGCAGTACTTC | CASKTGLAGASFSYEQYF
TRBJ2-7 | - | TRBV7-6 | many | TGTGCCAGCAGCCAATCGGGAAGGGTAAGGGGGGACGAGCAGTACTTC | CASSQSGRVRGDEQYF
TRBJ2-3 | - | TRBV5-6 | many | TGTGCCAGCAGCTTATCCCCGTCGAACACAGATACGCAGTATTTT | CASSLSPSNTDTQYF